These T cell receptor beta chains were read from a single sample in a study of T cell changes during pregnancy in multiple sclerosis. Produced via immunoSEQ multiplex PCR; TCRdb's table is partial and in-frame only. The repertoire includes approximately 30,000 clones, roughly nine tenths of them detected once, and 8.5% to 14% sits in the top ten. The material sequenced was CD8+ T cells from peripheral blood mononuclear cells, taken in the third trimester of pregnancy. The receptors stem from a female donor with multiple sclerosis, enrolled in a pregnancy study. The CDR3 runs from the conserved cysteine through the conserved F or W. D genes are given only for firm matches. Not every row has a clone size; where given, it reads once, few, many or a size class.

clone size	D gene	V gene	J gene	CDR3 DNA	CDR3 protein
few	NA	TRBV19	TRBJ1-1	TGTGCCAGTAGTATGAGCGTCGCGGGCACTGAAGCTTTCTTT	CASSMSVAGTEAFF
NA	TRBD1	TRBV23-1	TRBJ2-2	TGCGCCAGCAGCCCCGGCCGGGACAGCTACACCGGGGAGCTGTTTTTT	CASSPGRDSYTGELFF
NA	NA	TRBV27	TRBJ1-5	TGTGCCAGCTCCCCCGGCGGTAATCAGCCCCAGCATTTT	CASSPGGNQPQHF
NA	TRBD2	TRBV6-4	TRBJ2-2	TGTGCCAGCAGTGACTCTGGACTAGAAAGGGACACCGGGGAGCTGTTTTTT	CASSDSGLERDTGELFF
NA	NA	TRBV11-2	TRBJ2-1	TGTGCCAGCAGCTTAATCGTCTATAGGGGGATCAATGAGCAGTTCTTC	CASSLIVYRGINEQFF
NA	NA	TRBV28	TRBJ1-1	TGTGCCAGCAGTCCACAATCAGGGACTTCAGGGGCTTTCTTT	CASSPQSGTSGAFF
NA	TRBD2	TRBV6-5	TRBJ2-1	TGTGCCAGCAGTTACAGCGGGACCACAAATGAGCAGTTCTTC	CASSYSGTTNEQFF
NA	NA	TRBV19	TRBJ1-1	TGTGCCAGTAAAGCAGGGGAAGCTTTCTTT	CASKAGEAFF
NA	NA	TRBV28	TRBJ2-3	TGTGCCAGCAGGCACAGGGTTACTAGCGTTTCAGATACGCAGTATTTT	CASRHRVTSVSDTQYF
NA	TRBD2	TRBV28	TRBJ2-1	TGTGCCAGCAGTTTGCTAGCGGGACACAATGAGCAGTTCTTC	CASSLLAGHNEQFF
NA	NA	TRBV28	TRBJ1-1	TGTGCCAGCAGCAACACCACCAGGGCGAACACTGAAGCTTTCTTT	CASSNTTRANTEAFF
NA	NA	TRBV5-1	TRBJ1-4	TGCGCCAGCAGCTTGGCCGGGACTAATGAAAAACTGTTTTTT	CASSLAGTNEKLFF
NA	TRBD1	TRBV7-2	TRBJ1-2	TGTGCCAGCAGTCTATGGGGGACAGGGTCACACTATGGCTACACCTTC	CASSLWGTGSHYGYTF
once	NA	TRBV18	TRBJ2-5	TGTGCCAGCTCACCACGCAGTCAAGAGACCCAGTACTTC	CASSPRSQETQYF
once	NA	TRBV7-8	TRBJ1-2	TGTGCCAGCAGTTATGGACAGACTAACTATGGCTACACCTTC	CASSYGQTNYGYTF
NA	TRBD1	TRBV5-1	TRBJ2-1	TGCGCCAGCAGCCCGGGACAGGGGGATGAGCAGTTCTTC	CASSPGQGDEQFF
NA	TRBD2	TRBV2	TRBJ2-2	TGTGCCAGCAGTGGAGCGGGAGGGCTCGCCGGGGAGCTGTTTTTT	CASSGAGGLAGELFF
NA	NA	TRBV6-6	TRBJ2-1	TGTGCCAGCAGTTATCGGGGGGCTGATGAGCAGTTCTTC	CASSYRGADEQFF
NA	TRBD2	TRBV7-6	TRBJ2-7	TGTGCCAGCAGCCCCAGACTAGCGGGAGGCCCCATATCCTACGAGCAGTACTTC	CASSPRLAGGPISYEQYF
NA	NA	TRBV14	TRBJ2-5	TGTGCCAGCAGCCAATACGTAAGCAAAAAGACCCAGTACTTC	CASSQYVSKKTQYF
NA	TRBD1	TRBV6-1	TRBJ1-5	TGTGCCAGCAGTGGATCGGAGAACAGGGGGATAAGGTCCCAGCATTTT	CASSGSENRGIRSQHF
NA	NA	TRBV27	TRBJ2-7	TGTGCCAGCAGTAAACGGACTTTCGACGAGCAGTACTTC	CASSKRTFDEQYF
NA	TRBD1	TRBV6-1	TRBJ1-1	TGTGCCAGCAGGAACACAGGGGTCAGTAGGACTGAAGCTTTCTTT	CASRNTGVSRTEAFF
NA	TRBD1	TRBV5-1	TRBJ2-2	TGCGCCAGCAGCTTGGGACAGGGGGCGACCGGGGAGCTGTTTTTT	CASSLGQGATGELFF
NA	TRBD1	TRBV7-8	TRBJ1-2	TGTGCCAGCAGCTGGACAGGGGGAGGCTACACCTTC	CASSWTGGGYTF
NA	TRBD1	TRBV27	TRBJ1-4	TGTGCCAGCACCCACAGGGGGGGGCGAACTAATGAAAAACTGTTTTTT	CASTHRGGRTNEKLFF
NA	NA	TRBV2	TRBJ2-1	TGTGCCAGCAGGGGCCGGCCGGACATGAAGTTCTTC	CASRGRPDMKFF
few	NA	TRBV7-9	TRBJ1-5	TGTGCCAGCAGCCCTGGGGCATATGATCAGCCCCAGCATTTT	CASSPGAYDQPQHF
once	NA	TRBV4-2	TRBJ2-2	TGTGCCAGCAGCCAAGTTTCAGGTTATCCGAACACCGGGGAGCTGTTTTTT	CASSQVSGYPNTGELFF
NA	TRBD2	TRBV10-2	TRBJ2-1	TGCGCCAGCAGTGAGCTAGCGGGGGGGCCAGCCGAGCAGTTCTTC	CASSELAGGPAEQFF
NA	NA	TRBV19	TRBJ1-3	TGTGCCAGTAGTATCCCAGACTCTGGAAACACCATATATTTT	CASSIPDSGNTIYF
NA	NA	TRBV5-4	TRBJ2-1	TGTGCCAGCAGCTTGGGGACACTCAATGAGCAGTTCTTC	CASSLGTLNEQFF
NA	NA	TRBV7-8	TRBJ2-2	TGTGCCAGCAGCTGGACAAAGGGTCCATTCGGGGAGCTGTTTTTT	CASSWTKGPFGELFF
NA	NA	TRBV4-1	TRBJ1-6	TGCGCCAGCAGCCAAGGGAGGGGTTCACCCCTCCACTTT	CASSQGRGSPLHF
NA	NA	TRBV5-5	TRBJ2-1	TGTGCCAGCAGCTTATCAGGGGTTGAGCAGTTCTTC	CASSLSGVEQFF
NA	NA	TRBV27	TRBJ2-3	TGTGCCAGCAGTAGCCCTCGGGGGGATACGCAGTATTTT	CASSSPRGDTQYF
few	TRBD1	TRBV15	TRBJ2-7	TGTGCCACATCTGGCTGGGACAGGGTCTACGAGCAGTACTTC	CATSGWDRVYEQYF
NA	TRBD2	TRBV7-2	TRBJ2-5	TGTGCCAGCAGCCCCCGTCCCGGCGGGAGTTATAGGGAGACCCAGTACTTC	CASSPRPGGSYRETQYF
NA	TRBD1	TRBV9	TRBJ2-7	TGTGCCAGCAGCACCGGGACAGCTTCCTACGAGCAGTACTTC	CASSTGTASYEQYF
NA	NA	TRBV21-1	TRBJ2-7	TGTGCCAGCAGTCTCCACGGTCCCTCTTCCTACGAGCAGTACTTC	CASSLHGPSSYEQYF
NA	NA	TRBV28	TRBJ1-2	TGTGCCAGCAGGACTACAGACTATGGCTACACCTTC	CASRTTDYGYTF
NA	NA	TRBV4-1	TRBJ2-3	TGCGCCAGCAGCCAGACGGGGGGGACAGGGATTTTCGCGGCAGATACGCAGTATTTT	CASSQTGGTGIFAADTQYF
NA	TRBD2	TRBV5-1	TRBJ2-7	TGCGCCAGCAGCTTGGAGATAGCGGGAGGTTACGGCTCCTACGAGCAGTACTTC	CASSLEIAGGYGSYEQYF
NA	TRBD1	TRBV6-4	TRBJ2-6	TGTGCCAGCAGTGAAGGGGGCGCTGGGGCCAACGTCCTGACTTTC	CASSEGGAGANVLTF
NA	TRBD1	TRBV27	TRBJ1-1	TGTGCCAGCAGTCCCGGGACAGTGTTTGAAGCTTTCTTT	CASSPGTVFEAFF
NA	NA	TRBV11-3	TRBJ2-1	TGTGCCAGCAGCTTAATAGCCTCGGAGCAGTTCTTC	CASSLIASEQFF
NA	NA	TRBV27	TRBJ2-3	TGTGCCAGCCACCCGGGACTCTGGGCAGATACGCAGTATTTT	CASHPGLWADTQYF
NA	NA	TRBV4-1	TRBJ2-7	TGCGCCAGCAGCCAGGTACAGGGAAGTCGCGAGCAGTACTTC	CASSQVQGSREQYF
NA	NA	TRBV7-9	TRBJ2-3	TGTGCCAGCAGCACTAGGTCTGGCCGCACAGATACGCAGTATTTT	CASSTRSGRTDTQYF
NA	TRBD2	TRBV29-1	TRBJ2-1	TGCAGCGTTCCCTCCGGGTCTGCGGGGGGTCTGCAGTTCTTC	CSVPSGSAGGLQFF
NA	TRBD1	TRBV9	TRBJ1-2	TGTGCCAGCAGCGTAAGTCACGGGACAGGGGATGGCTACACCTTC	CASSVSHGTGDGYTF
NA	TRBD2	TRBV11-2	TRBJ2-7	TGTGCCAGCAGCTTAACTAGCGGATCCCTAACCTACGAGCAGTACTTC	CASSLTSGSLTYEQYF
NA	TRBD1	TRBV7-9	TRBJ2-4	TGTGCCAGCAGCTTTAGCGGACAGGGGGCAGCAGCCAAAAACATTCAGTACTTC	CASSFSGQGAAAKNIQYF
NA	TRBD1	TRBV25-1	TRBJ2-1	TGTGCCACCGAACAGGGGTTCGGTTACAATGAGCAGTTCTTC	CATEQGFGYNEQFF
NA	NA	TRBV27	TRBJ2-1	TGTGCCAGCAGACTAGCATATCGCTCCTACAATGAGCAGTTCTTC	CASRLAYRSYNEQFF
NA	NA	TRBV6-5	TRBJ1-1	TGTGCCAGCAGTTACTCTTTGGGGAGGGTGGATACTGAAGCTTTCTTT	CASSYSLGRVDTEAFF
NA	NA	TRBV5-4	TRBJ2-2	TGTGCCAGCAGCTTGGATAGGGGCGGGAACACCGGGGAGCTGTTTTTT	CASSLDRGGNTGELFF
NA	NA	TRBV15	TRBJ2-6	TGTGCCACCAGCCCGTCGGGCCCCGGGACTGGGGCCAACGTCCTGACTTTC	CATSPSGPGTGANVLTF
NA	NA	TRBV9	TRBJ1-4	TGTGCCAGCAGCGTATGGGGGCGGGCTAATGAAAAACTGTTTTTT	CASSVWGRANEKLFF